Shown below are 13 T cell receptor beta chains from a single sample sequenced in a study of cytomegalovirus exposure and HLA in healthy donors. Generated by immunoSEQ multiplex PCR, the TCRdb table keeps only in-frame clones and is missing some. The sample yields 150,000 to 200,000 clones, 88% seen once. The sample was PBMCs. These receptors were taken from a man younger than 30 in good health and CMV-seronegative.

In regard to this clone: One junction end does not reproduce the germline sequence, and a read error may be involved. The J gene is TRBJ1-5, the V gene TRBV6-5, with 8 bases aligning to TRBD1. CDR1 and CDR2 (germline): MNHEY, SVGAGI. This CDR3 is 14 amino acids long. CDR3 amino acids: CASSRTGFNLPQHF. The CDR3 DNA is TGTGCCAGCAGCCGGACAGGGTTCAATCTGCCCCAGCATTTT.

This clone was observed once. The chain couples TRBV28 to TRBJ1-5, with 7 bases identical to TRBD1. The ends lost 4 bases at V and 7 bases at J; junction bases unmatched: 1. The CDR3 length is 12 residues. In germline, CDR1 is MDHEN, CDR2 SYDVKM. The CDR3 here is CASSSGQQPQHF. In nucleotides, the CDR3 is TGTGCCAGCAGTTCGGGACAGCAGCCCCAGCATTTT.

The chain couples TRBV14 to TRBJ1-2; perhaps TRBD1 as D (6 bases). V was cut by 4 bases and J by 4 bases, with 16 bases left in between. CDR1 is SGHDN, CDR2 FVKESK, per germline. The length of the CDR3 is 15 residues. The CDR3 is CASSPGQQLFYGYTF. The CDR3 region has the DNA TGTGCCAGCAGCCCAGGACAGCAGCTCTTCTATGGCTACACCTTC.

This clone has more than one count but fewer than ten. The rearrangement joins TRBV6-1 to TRBJ2-7, with 7 bases aligning to TRBD1. The ends lost 5 bases at V and 5 bases at J; junction bases unmatched: 6. The length of the CDR3 is 13 residues. Germline V gives CDR1 MNHNS, CDR2 SASEGT. The CDR3 nucleotides read TGTGCCAGCAGTAACAGGGGAGTCCACGAGCAGTACTTC. Amino acid sequence: CASSNRGVHEQYF.

V and J are TRBV4-1 and TRBJ1-5; 7 nucleotides align to TRBD1. The germline CDR1 and CDR2 sequences are MGHRA and YSYEKL. After removal of 4 bases from V and 5 bases from J, the junction contained 8 bases not matched to a gene. The CDR3 loop spans 15 amino acids. This CDR3 reads CASSPMDQGDQPQHF. DNA of the CDR3: TGCGCCAGCAGCCCAATGGATCAGGGGGATCAGCCCCAGCATTTT.

This chain joins TRBV4-1 and TRBJ2-2; TRBD1 agrees at 9 bases. Per the germline V gene, CDR1 is MGHRA and CDR2 is YSYEKL. V was pared by 2 bases and J by 4 bases, with 8 bases of the junction left unmatched. The CDR3 spans 17 residues. CDR3 nucleotides: TGCGCCAGCAGCCAAAATTACAGGGGGCGGGCCACCGGGGAGCTGTTTTTT. Its translation is CASSQNYRGRATGELFF.

CDR3 coding DNA: TGTGCCAGCAGCCCGTCAGGTGGGCCCAATGAGCAGTTCTTC. This encodes CASSPSGGPNEQFF. The chain is built from TRBV13 and TRBJ2-1; D is uncertain. V lost 5 bases and J 6 bases, leaving 14 bases between the germline ends. CDR3 length equals 14 residues. Germline V gene lookup returns CDR1 PRHDT and CDR2 FYEKMQ (reference sequence). Supplemented by reference TRBV13 and TRBJ2-1, the full variable domain reads AAGVIQSPRHLIKEKRETATLKCYPIPRHDTVYWYQQGPGQDPQFLISFYEKMQSDKGSIPDRFSAQQFSDYHSELNMSSLELGDSALYFCASSPSGGPNEQFFGPGTRLTVL.

The gene calls are TRBV28 and TRBJ2-5, with D perhaps TRBD2 (6 bases). V lost 5 bases and J 4 bases, leaving 20 bases between the germline ends. Germline V gene sequence: CDR1 MDHEN, CDR2 SYDVKM. This CDR3 region has 16 residues. The CDR3, as DNA: TGTGCCAGCAGTGGGGGGACGGGGTGGGTCTCAGAGACCCAGTACTTC. Its protein is CASSGGTGWVSETQYF.

V and J are TRBV6-4 and TRBJ2-2; the match to TRBD2 covers 8 bases. V was clipped by 6 bases and J by 2 bases; unmatched bases: 2. Germline V gives CDR1 MRHNA, CDR2 SNTAGT. CDR3 length: 14 amino acids. The CDR3 protein is CASRLAENTGELFF. Written as DNA, the CDR3 is TGTGCCAGCAGACTAGCGGAAAACACCGGGGAGCTGTTTTTT.

The chain uses TRBV5-1 and TRBJ2-5; TRBD2 matches at 12 bases. J was trimmed by 1 base and V by 0 bases; bases with no gene match: 4. The CDR3 has 17 amino acids. Germline loops: CDR1 SGHRS, CDR2 YFSETQ. CDR3 DNA sequence: TGCGCCAGCAGCTTGGGGTCTAGCGGGGGGGCCCAAGAGACCCAGTACTTC. This codes for CASSLGSSGGAQETQYF.

The count of this clone is one. The rearrangement uses TRBV19 and TRBJ2-3; D is undetermined. Between the trimmed V and J ends, which lost 9 bases and 3 bases, there was a span of 4 bases. The CDR3 runs 10 residues. CDR1 and CDR2 from the germline V gene are LNHDA and SQIVND (reference sequence). The CDR3: CASGTDTQYF. The CDR3 DNA follows: TGTGCCAGCGGTACAGATACGCAGTATTTT.

The chain links TRBV11-2 to TRBJ2-1, with D tentatively TRBD1 (5 bases). V lost 0 bases to trimming and J lost 2 bases, with 8 bases between them. The CDR3 spans 15 residues. Germline V gene data show CDR1 as SGHAT and CDR2 as FQNNGV. CDR3: CASSLEGRPYNEQFF. CDR3 in DNA: TGTGCCAGCAGCTTAGAGGGGCGACCCTACAATGAGCAGTTCTTC.

The chain employs TRBV6-5 and TRBJ2-1; perhaps TRBD2 as D (7 bases). Germline V gene data show CDR1 as MNHEY and CDR2 as SVGAGI. The length of the CDR3 is 14 residues. Trimming took 6 bases from V and 9 from J, leaving 18 bases between them. The CDR3 sequence: CASRKGGGSGEQFF. The CDR3 region has the DNA TGTGCCAGCAGAAAAGGGGGAGGGAGTGGTGAGCAGTTCTTC.